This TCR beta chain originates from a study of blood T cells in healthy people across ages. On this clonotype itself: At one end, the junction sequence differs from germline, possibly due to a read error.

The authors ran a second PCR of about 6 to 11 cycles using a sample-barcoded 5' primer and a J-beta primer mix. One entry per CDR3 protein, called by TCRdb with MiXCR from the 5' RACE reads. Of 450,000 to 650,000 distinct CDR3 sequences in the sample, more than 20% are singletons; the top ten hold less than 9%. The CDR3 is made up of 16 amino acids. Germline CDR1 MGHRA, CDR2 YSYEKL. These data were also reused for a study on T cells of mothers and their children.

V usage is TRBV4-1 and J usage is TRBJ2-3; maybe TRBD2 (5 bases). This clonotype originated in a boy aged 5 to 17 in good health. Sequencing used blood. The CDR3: CASSQEVASSGIEQYF. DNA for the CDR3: TGCGCCAGCAGCCAAGAAGTCGCCTCGTCGGGGATAGAGCAGTACTTT.